These T cell receptor beta chains were read from a single sample in a study of blood T cell repertoires in COVID-19. Clones were sequenced by immunoSEQ multiplex PCR, and TCRdb holds only the in-frame ones, with some missing. The repertoire holds some 460,000 clones, around 90% seen once, with approximately 2% in the top ten. The source material was PBMCs or T cells enriched from blood (not recorded which). Every receptor here comes from a woman between 18 and 29 years old with acute COVID-19. The CDR3 runs from the conserved cysteine through the conserved F or W. A D gene is named only where the DNA matches it firmly. A row's size may be missing; if present it is once, few, many or a size class.

j_gene,d_gene,abundance,v_gene,CDR3nt,CDR3aa
TRBJ1-5,TRBD1,-,TRBV28,TGTGCCAGCAGTTTTGACAGGGGTGTTGTTCAGCCCCAGCATTTT,CASSFDRGVVQPQHF
TRBJ2-4,-,-,TRBV27,TGTGCCAGCACCCACGCGGATGGCAAAAACATTCAGTACTTC,CASTHADGKNIQYF
TRBJ2-1,TRBD2,-,TRBV5-4,TGTGCCAGCAGCCTTGGGACTAGCGGGGGCCACAATGAGCAGTTCTTC,CASSLGTSGGHNEQFF
TRBJ2-2,-,few,TRBV6-2/TRBV6-3,TGTGCCAGCAGTTCCTTTAGTGGCGGGGAGCTGTTTTTT,CASSSFSGGELFF
TRBJ2-2,TRBD1,-,TRBV24-1,TGTGCCACCAGTGATGCCCGACCGGGACAGGGCTACACCGGGGAGCTGTTTTTT,CATSDARPGQGYTGELFF
TRBJ2-7,-,few,TRBV19,TGTGCCAGTAGTTCCAGCTCCTACGAGCAGTACTTC,CASSSSSYEQYF
TRBJ1-3,-,-,TRBV18,TGTGCCAGCTCACCAAGGCAGGTCGGAAACACCATATATTTT,CASSPRQVGNTIYF
TRBJ1-1,-,-,TRBV5-6,TGTGCCAGCAGCCAACGGTCGGTGCGGGTGAACACTGAAGCTTTCTTT,CASSQRSVRVNTEAFF
TRBJ1-5,TRBD1,-,TRBV19,TGTGCCAGTAGTACAGTATCCCGGGACAGGGTTGGCAATCAGCCCCAGCATTTT,CASSTVSRDRVGNQPQHF
TRBJ1-2,-,-,TRBV12-3/TRBV12-4,TGTGCCAGCAGTTTCACCAGTGACTATGGCTACACCTTC,CASSFTSDYGYTF
TRBJ2-1,-,-,TRBV6-5,TGTGCCAGCAGTCCTAGCGCGGGTGAGCAGTTCTTC,CASSPSAGEQFF
TRBJ1-2,TRBD1,-,TRBV7-2,TGTGCCAGCAGCTCTAGTACAGGGGAAGGCTACACCTTC,CASSSSTGEGYTF
TRBJ2-1,-,-,TRBV7-9,TGTGCCAGCACGGTCGCGAATGAGCAGTTCTTC,CASTVANEQFF
TRBJ2-2,TRBD2,-,TRBV19,TGTGCCAGTAGTACCGCCGGGACTACCCCCGGGGAGCTGTTTTTT,CASSTAGTTPGELFF
TRBJ2-1,TRBD2,-,TRBV27,TGTGCCAGCAGACTTAGCGGGAGGGCCCTCTACAATGAGCAGTTCTTC,CASRLSGRALYNEQFF
TRBJ2-1,-,-,TRBV7-9,TGTGCCAGCAGAACCCATCTAGTGGATGAGCAGTTCTTC,CASRTHLVDEQFF
TRBJ2-7,TRBD2,-,TRBV5-5,TGTGCCAGCAGCTTCATCCATGGACTAGCGGGAGTATCGGGTTTACACGAGCAGTACTTC,CASSFIHGLAGVSGLHEQYF
TRBJ1-2,TRBD1,-,TRBV18,TGTGCCAGCTCCCCCGGGAGGGACAGGGCTTATGGCTACACCTTC,CASSPGRDRAYGYTF
TRBJ2-4,TRBD1,-,TRBV15,TGTGCCACCAGCAGAGACCCAGGGGGCGCCAAAAACATTCAGTACTTC,CATSRDPGGAKNIQYF
TRBJ2-7,TRBD1,-,TRBV5-1,TGCGCCAGCAGCCGGGACAGCAGGTACGAGCAGTACTTC,CASSRDSRYEQYF
TRBJ2-7,TRBD2,-,TRBV4-3,TGCGCCAGCAGCCAAGCAGCGGGATGGGCCTACGAGCAGTACTTC,CASSQAAGWAYEQYF
TRBJ2-1,TRBD1,-,TRBV29-1,TGCAGCGTTGAGAGAGGCAGGGGGTATGAGCAGTTCTTC,CSVERGRGYEQFF
TRBJ1-2,TRBD1,-,TRBV19,TGTGCCAGTAGTGGTCGACAGGGTACAGTTGGCTACACCTTC,CASSGRQGTVGYTF
TRBJ1-1,-,-,TRBV5-6,TGTGCCAGCAGCTTGGAACGGGTAATGAACACTGAAGCTTTCTTT,CASSLERVMNTEAFF
TRBJ1-2,TRBD1,-,TRBV3-1/TRBV3-2,TGTGCCAGCAGCCAAGGGTTCCAGGGGGTAAGTGGCTACACCTTC,CASSQGFQGVSGYTF
TRBJ1-4,-,-,TRBV28,TGTGCCAGCAGCCCCCAGGGTAACCTCGGGGAAAAACTGTTTTTT,CASSPQGNLGEKLFF
TRBJ2-1,TRBD1,-,TRBV11-3,TGTGCCAGCAGCTTATCCCGGGACAGACAGCAGTTCTTC,CASSLSRDRQQFF
TRBJ2-7,-,few,TRBV6-5,TGTGCCAGCAGTTATTTGCAGGGTTCATCCGAGCAGTACTTC,CASSYLQGSSEQYF
TRBJ1-1,-,-,TRBV27,TGTGCCAGCAGTACAGTCACAGGGAGAACTTTCTTT,CASSTVTGRTFF
TRBJ2-5,-,-,TRBV7-2,TGTGCCAGCAGCTTAGATCTGGAGACCCAGTACTTC,CASSLDLETQYF
TRBJ2-2,-,-,TRBV7-3,TGTGCCAGCAGCTACCCCCGGGGGACCGGGGAGCTGTTTTTT,CASSYPRGTGELFF
TRBJ1-2,TRBD1,-,TRBV12-5,TGTGCTAGTGGTTTTGGCCGGGACAGGAACCCCTATGGCTACACCTTC,CASGFGRDRNPYGYTF
TRBJ1-1,-,once,TRBV19,TGTGCCAGTAGTATAGTTTCTGGCCTGAACACTGAAGCTTTCTTT,CASSIVSGLNTEAFF
TRBJ1-1,-,-,TRBV24-1,TGTGCCACCAGACAGGGTCGCATGAACACTGAAGCTTTCTTT,CATRQGRMNTEAFF
TRBJ2-7,TRBD1,few,TRBV18,TGTGCCAGCTCACCCCGGGACAGCTCCTACGAGCAGTACTTC,CASSPRDSSYEQYF
TRBJ1-2,TRBD1,-,TRBV5-1,TGCGCCAGCAGTCCCGGGACAGGGGACCCAGGGGGCTACACCTTC,CASSPGTGDPGGYTF
TRBJ1-4,-,-,TRBV30,TGTGCTTCTAGGACTCGTAATGAAAAACTGTTTTTT,CASRTRNEKLFF
TRBJ2-7,-,-,TRBV12-3/TRBV12-4,TGTGCCAGCAGGCGGAGGGGGCTCGGCGAGCAGTACTTC,CASRRRGLGEQYF
TRBJ2-2,-,-,TRBV4-1,TGCGCCAGCAGCCACGTCCAGGGCACCGGGGAGCTGTTTTTT,CASSHVQGTGELFF
TRBJ1-2,-,-,TRBV19,TGTGCCAGTATTCCTACCGGGACTGTCTCCCATGGCTACACCTTC,CASIPTGTVSHGYTF
TRBJ2-7,-,-,TRBV30,TGTGCCTGGAGTCAGGGGAAGGGCTACGAGCAGTACTTC,CAWSQGKGYEQYF
TRBJ1-4,-,-,TRBV5-4,TGTGCCAGCAGCCTGGAGGGCATAAACGGGGTGTTTTTT,CASSLEGINGVFF